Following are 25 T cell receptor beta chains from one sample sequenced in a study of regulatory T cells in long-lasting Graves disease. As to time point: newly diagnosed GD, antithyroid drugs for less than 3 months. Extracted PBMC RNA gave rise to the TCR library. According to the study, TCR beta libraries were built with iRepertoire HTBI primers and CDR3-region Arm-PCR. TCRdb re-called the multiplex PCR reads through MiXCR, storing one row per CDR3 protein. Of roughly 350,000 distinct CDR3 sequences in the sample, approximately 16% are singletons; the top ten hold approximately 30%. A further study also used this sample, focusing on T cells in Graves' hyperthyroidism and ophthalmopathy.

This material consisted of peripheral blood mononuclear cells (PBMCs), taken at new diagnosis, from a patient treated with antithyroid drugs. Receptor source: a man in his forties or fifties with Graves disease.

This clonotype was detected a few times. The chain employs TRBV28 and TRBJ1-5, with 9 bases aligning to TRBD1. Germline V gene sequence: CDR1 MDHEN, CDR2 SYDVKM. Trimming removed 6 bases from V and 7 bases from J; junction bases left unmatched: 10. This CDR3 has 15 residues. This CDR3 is CASRDPGQGGQPQHF. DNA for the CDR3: TGTGCCAGCAGAGACCCGGGACAGGGCGGACAGCCCCAGCATTTT. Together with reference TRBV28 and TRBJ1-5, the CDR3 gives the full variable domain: DVKVTQSSRYLVKRTGEKVFLECVQDMDHENMFWYRQDPGLGLRLIYFSYDVKMKEKGDIPEGYSVSREKKERFSLILESASTNQTSMYLCASRDPGQGGQPQHFGDGTRLSIL.

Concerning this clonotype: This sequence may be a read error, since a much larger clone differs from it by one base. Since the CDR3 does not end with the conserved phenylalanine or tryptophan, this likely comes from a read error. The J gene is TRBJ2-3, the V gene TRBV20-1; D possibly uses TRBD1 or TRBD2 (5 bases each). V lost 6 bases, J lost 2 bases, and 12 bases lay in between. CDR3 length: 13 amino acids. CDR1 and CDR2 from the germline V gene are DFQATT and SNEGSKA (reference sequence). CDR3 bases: TGCAGTGCCAGTCCCGGGGCCACAGATACGCAGTATCTT. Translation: CSASPGATDTQYL.

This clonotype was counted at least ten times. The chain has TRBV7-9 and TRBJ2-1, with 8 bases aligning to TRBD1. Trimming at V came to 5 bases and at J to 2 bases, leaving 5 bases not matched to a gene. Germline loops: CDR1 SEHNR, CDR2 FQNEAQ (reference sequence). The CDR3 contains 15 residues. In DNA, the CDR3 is TGTGCCAGCAGCGTCGACAGGGGCACCTACAATGAGCAGTTCTTC. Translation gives CASSVDRGTYNEQFF.

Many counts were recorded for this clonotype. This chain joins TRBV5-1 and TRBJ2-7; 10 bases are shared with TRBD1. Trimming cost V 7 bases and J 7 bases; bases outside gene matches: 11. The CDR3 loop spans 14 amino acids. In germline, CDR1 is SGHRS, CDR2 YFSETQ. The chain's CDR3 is CASCLGTGDGEQYF. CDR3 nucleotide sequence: TGCGCCAGCTGTTTAGGGACAGGGGATGGGGAGCAGTACTTC.

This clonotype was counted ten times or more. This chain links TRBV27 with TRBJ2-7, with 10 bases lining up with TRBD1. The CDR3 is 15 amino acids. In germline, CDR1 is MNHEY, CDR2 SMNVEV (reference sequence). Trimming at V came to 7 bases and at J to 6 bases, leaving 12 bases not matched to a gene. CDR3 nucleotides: TGTGCCAGCATCCTCTTCGGGACAGGGGTTCGCGAGCAGTACTTC. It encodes CASILFGTGVREQYF.

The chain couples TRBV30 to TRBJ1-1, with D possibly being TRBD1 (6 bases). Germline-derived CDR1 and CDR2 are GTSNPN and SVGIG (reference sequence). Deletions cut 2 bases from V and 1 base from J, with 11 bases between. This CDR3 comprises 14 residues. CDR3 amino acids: CAWSTPGQNTEAFF. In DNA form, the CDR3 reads TGTGCCTGGAGTACCCCGGGACAGAACACTGAAGCTTTCTTT. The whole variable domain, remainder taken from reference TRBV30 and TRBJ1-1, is SQTIHQWPATLVQPVGSPLSLECTVEGTSNPNLYWYRQAAGRGLQLLFYSVGIGQISSEVPQNLSASRPQDRQFILSSKKLLLSDSGFYLCAWSTPGQNTEAFFGQGTRLTVV.

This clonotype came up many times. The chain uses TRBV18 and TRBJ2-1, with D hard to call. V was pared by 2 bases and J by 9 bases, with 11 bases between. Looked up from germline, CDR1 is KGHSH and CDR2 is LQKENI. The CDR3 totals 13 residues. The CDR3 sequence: CASSPTVAGEQFF. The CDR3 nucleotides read TGTGCCAGCTCACCAACGGTAGCCGGTGAGCAGTTCTTC.

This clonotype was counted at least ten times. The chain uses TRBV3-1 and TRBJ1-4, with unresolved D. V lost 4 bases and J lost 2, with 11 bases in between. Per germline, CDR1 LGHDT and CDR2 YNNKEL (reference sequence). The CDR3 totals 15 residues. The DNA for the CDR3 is TGTGCCAGCAGCCCATTGGGCTTGACTAATGAAAAACTGTTTTTT. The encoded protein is CASSPLGLTNEKLFF.

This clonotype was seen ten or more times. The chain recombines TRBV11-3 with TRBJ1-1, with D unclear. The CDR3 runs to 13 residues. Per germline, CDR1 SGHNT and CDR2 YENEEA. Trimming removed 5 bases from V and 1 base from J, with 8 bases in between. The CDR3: CASSLFANTEAFF. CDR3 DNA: TGTGCCAGCAGCCTTTTTGCGAACACTGAAGCTTTCTTT.

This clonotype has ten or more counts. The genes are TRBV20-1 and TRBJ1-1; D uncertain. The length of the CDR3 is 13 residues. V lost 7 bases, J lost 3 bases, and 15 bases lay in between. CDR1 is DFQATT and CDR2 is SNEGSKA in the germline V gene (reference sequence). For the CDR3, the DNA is TGCAGTGGGAATCGGGGTGGGGACACTGAAGCTTTCTTT. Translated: CSGNRGGDTEAFF.

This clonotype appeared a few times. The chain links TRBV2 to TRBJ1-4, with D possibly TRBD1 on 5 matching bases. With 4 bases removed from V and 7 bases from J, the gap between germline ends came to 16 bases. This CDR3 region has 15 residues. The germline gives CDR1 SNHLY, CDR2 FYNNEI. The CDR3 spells CASSVLRARGEKLFF. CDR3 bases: TGTGCCAGCAGTGTTCTCAGGGCGCGGGGTGAAAAACTGTTTTTT.

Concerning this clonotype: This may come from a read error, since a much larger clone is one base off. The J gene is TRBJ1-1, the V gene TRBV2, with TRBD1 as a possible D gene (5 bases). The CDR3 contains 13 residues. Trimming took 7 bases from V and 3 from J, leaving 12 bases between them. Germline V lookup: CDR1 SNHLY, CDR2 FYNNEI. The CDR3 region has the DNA TGTGCCAGCAATAGACAGTTGGACACTGAAGCTTTCTTT. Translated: CASNRQLDTEAFF.

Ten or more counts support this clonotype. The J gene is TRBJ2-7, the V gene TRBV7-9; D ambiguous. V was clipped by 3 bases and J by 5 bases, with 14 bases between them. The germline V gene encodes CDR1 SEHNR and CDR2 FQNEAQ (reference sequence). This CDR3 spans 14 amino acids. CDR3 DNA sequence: TGTGCCAGCAGCTTTTCCCGGTTAGTCGACGAGCAGTACTTC. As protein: CASSFSRLVDEQYF.

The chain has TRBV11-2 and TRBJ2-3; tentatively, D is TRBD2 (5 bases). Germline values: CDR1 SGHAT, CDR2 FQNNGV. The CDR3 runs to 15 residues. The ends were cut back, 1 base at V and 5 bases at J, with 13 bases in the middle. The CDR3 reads CASSLVEVEGDTQYF. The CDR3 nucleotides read TGTGCCAGCAGCTTAGTTGAGGTAGAGGGAGATACGCAGTATTTT.

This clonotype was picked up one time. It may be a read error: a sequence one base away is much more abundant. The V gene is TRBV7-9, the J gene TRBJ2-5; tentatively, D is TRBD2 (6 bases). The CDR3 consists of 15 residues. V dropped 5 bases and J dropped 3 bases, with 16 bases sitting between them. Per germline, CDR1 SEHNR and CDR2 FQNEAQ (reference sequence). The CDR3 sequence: CASSAHSGVEETQYF. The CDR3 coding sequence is TGTGCCAGCAGCGCGCATTCGGGGGTCGAAGAGACCCAGTACTTC.

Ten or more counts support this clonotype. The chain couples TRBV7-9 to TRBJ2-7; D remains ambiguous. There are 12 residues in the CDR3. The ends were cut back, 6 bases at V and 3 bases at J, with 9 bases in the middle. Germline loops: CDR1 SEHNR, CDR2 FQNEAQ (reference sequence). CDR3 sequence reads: CASRSADYEQYF. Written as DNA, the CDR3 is TGTGCCAGCAGGTCTGCAGACTACGAGCAGTACTTC. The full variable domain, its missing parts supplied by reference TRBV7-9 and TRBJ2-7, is DTGVSQNPRHKITKRGQNVTFRCDPISEHNRLYWYRQTLGQGPEFLTYFQNEAQLEKSRLLSDRFSAERPKGSFSTLEIQRTEQGDSAMYLCASRSADYEQYFGPGTRLTVT.

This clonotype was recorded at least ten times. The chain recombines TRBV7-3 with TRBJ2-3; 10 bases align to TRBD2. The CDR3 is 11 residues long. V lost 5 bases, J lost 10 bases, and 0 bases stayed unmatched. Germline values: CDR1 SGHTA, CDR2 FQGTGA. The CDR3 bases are TGTGCCAGCAGCCTAGCGGGGGCGCAGTATTTT. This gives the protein CASSLAGAQYF.

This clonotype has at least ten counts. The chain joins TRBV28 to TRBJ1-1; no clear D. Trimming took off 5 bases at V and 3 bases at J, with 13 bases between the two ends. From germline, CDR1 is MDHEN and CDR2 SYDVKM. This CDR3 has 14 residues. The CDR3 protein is CASSEPGDHTEAFF. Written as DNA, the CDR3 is TGTGCCAGCAGTGAGCCGGGAGATCACACTGAAGCTTTCTTT.

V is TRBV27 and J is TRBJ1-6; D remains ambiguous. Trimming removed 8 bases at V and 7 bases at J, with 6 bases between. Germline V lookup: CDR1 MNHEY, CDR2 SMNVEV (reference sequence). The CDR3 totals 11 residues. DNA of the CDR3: TGTGCCAGCGGAGAGAATTCACCCCTCCACTTT. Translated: CASGENSPLHF.

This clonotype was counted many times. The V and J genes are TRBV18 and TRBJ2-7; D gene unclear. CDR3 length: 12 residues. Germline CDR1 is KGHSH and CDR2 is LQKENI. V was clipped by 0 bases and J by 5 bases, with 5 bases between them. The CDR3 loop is CASSPPVDEQYF. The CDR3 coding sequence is TGTGCCAGCTCACCACCCGTAGACGAGCAGTACTTC.

The CDR3 coding sequence is TGTGCCAGCAGTCCGGACCAGGGGGGCTATGGCTACACCTTC. This sequence encodes CASSPDQGGYGYTF. This chain connects TRBV28 to TRBJ1-2, with 7 bases lining up with TRBD1. The length of the CDR3 is 14 residues. Germline CDR1 and CDR2: MDHEN and SYDVKM. V shed 5 bases, J shed 4 bases, and the junction held 7 bases outside the gene matches.

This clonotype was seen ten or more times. The CDR3 nucleotides read TGCGCCAGCAGCCGGGGGGACGGAGAAAATTCACCCCTCCACTTT. Encoded protein: CASSRGDGENSPLHF. The chain joins TRBV5-1 to TRBJ1-6; D is possibly TRBD1 (5 bases). Between the trimmed V and J ends, which lost 4 bases and 7 bases, there was a span of 15 bases. Germline V gene lookup returns CDR1 SGHRS and CDR2 YFSETQ. The CDR3 runs to 15 residues.

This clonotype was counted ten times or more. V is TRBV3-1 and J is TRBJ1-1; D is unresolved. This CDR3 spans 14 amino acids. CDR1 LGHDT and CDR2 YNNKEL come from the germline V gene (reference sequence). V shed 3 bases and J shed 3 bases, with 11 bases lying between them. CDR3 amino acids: CASSQTGVYTEAFF. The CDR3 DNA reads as TGTGCCAGCAGCCAGACCGGTGTCTACACTGAAGCTTTCTTT. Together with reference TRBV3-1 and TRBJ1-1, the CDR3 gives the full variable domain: DTAVSQTPKYLVTQMGNDKSIKCEQNLGHDTMYWYKQDSKKFLKIMFSYNNKELIINETVPNRFSPKSPDKAHLNLHINSLELGDSAVYFCASSQTGVYTEAFFGQGTRLTVV.

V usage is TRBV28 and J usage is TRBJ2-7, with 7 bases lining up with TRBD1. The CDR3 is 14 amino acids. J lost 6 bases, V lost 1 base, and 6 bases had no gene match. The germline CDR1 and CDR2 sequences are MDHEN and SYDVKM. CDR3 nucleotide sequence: TGTGCCAGCAGTTTATTGGTGAGGACAGGCGAGCAGTACTTC. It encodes CASSLLVRTGEQYF.

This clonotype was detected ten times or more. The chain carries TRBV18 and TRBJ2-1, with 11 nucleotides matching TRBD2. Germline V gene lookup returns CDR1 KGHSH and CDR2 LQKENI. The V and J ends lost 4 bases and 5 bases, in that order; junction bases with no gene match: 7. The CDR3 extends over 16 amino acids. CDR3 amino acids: CASSRNSGGDHNEQFF. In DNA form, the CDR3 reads TGTGCCAGCTCACGTAATAGCGGGGGGGACCACAATGAGCAGTTCTTC.